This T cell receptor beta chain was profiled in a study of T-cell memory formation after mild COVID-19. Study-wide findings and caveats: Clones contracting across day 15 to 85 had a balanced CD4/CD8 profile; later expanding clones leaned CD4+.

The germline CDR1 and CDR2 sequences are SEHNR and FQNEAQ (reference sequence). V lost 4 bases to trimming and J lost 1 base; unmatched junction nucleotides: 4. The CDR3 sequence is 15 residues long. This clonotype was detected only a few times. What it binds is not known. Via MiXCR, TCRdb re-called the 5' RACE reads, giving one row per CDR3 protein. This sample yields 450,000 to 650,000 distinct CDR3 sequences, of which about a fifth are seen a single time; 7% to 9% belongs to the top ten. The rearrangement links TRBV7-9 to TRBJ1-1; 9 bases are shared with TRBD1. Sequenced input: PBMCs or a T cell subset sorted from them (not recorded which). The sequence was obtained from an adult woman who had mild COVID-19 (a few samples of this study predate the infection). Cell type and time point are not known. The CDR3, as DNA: TGTGCCAGCAGCTCAAAGACAGGGGGGAACACTGAAGCTTTCTTT. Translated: CASSSKTGGNTEAFF.